The clone carrying this T cell receptor beta chain showed up many times. The target antigen is unknown. This specimen comes from a study of T-cell reconstitution after alpha-beta-depleted transplantation in children. As it was prepared, the TCRbeta library received unique molecular identifiers. Each CDR3 protein is one row after TCRdb ran MiXCR on the PCR reads. Here the sample spans hundreds of thousands of distinct CDR3 sequences, about an eighth being singletons. Germline-derived CDR1 and CDR2 are SGHRS and YFSETQ. V was pared by 4 bases and J by 0 bases, with 10 bases between. The CDR3 runs 15 residues. General observations from the study: There were reportedly several hundred expanded graft clones from which alpha-beta T cells came about two months after transplant. Newly produced T cells mostly accounted for T-cell counts and diversity one year post-transplant.

The chain links TRBV5-1 to TRBJ1-4; D uncertain. The source material was PBMCs, sampled before TCRalphabeta/CD19-depleted stem cell transplant. The clonotype originates from a girl aged 2 to 10 with congenital amegakaryocytic thrombocytopenia, due to receive a stem cell transplant. The CDR3 reads CASSLRSATNEKLFF. DNA for the CDR3: TGCGCCAGCAGCCTTAGAAGTGCAACTAATGAAAAACTGTTTTTT.